Listed below are T cell receptor beta chains from one sample, sequenced in a study of blood T cell repertoires in COVID-19. Libraries were prepared by immunoSEQ multiplex PCR; TCRdb keeps only in-frame clonotypes and omits some of them. The table lists roughly 260,000 clones, more than 85% of them singletons. What was sequenced was peripheral blood. The receptors stem from a person aged 18 to 35 with COVID-19, enrolled during active disease. CDR3s include the opening cysteine and the closing phenylalanine or tryptophan. The D gene is left open where the match is weak. A row's size may be missing; if present it is once, few, many or a size class.

v_call: TRBV11-2; d_call: -; clone_size: few; j_call: TRBJ1-3; cdr3_aa: CASSLDYSGNTIYF; cdr3_nt: TGTGCCAGCAGCTTAGACTACTCTGGAAACACCATATATTTT
v_call: TRBV30; d_call: TRBD1; clone_size: once; j_call: TRBJ1-3; cdr3_aa: CAWSPPGTGPGNTIYF; cdr3_nt: TGTGCCTGGAGTCCCCCCGGGACAGGGCCTGGAAACACCATATATTTT
v_call: TRBV13; d_call: TRBD2; clone_size: once; j_call: TRBJ2-2; cdr3_aa: CASNSKWGLAGGSAGELFF; cdr3_nt: TGTGCCAGCAACTCGAAGTGGGGACTAGCGGGAGGGTCGGCCGGGGAGCTGTTTTTT
v_call: TRBV7-8; d_call: -; clone_size: once; j_call: TRBJ1-1; cdr3_aa: CASSSGLQNTEAFF; cdr3_nt: TGTGCCAGCAGCTCGGGACTTCAGAACACTGAAGCTTTCTTT
v_call: TRBV27; d_call: TRBD1; clone_size: few; j_call: TRBJ1-2; cdr3_aa: CASSTRDSYGYTF; cdr3_nt: TGTGCCAGCAGTACCCGGGACAGCTATGGCTACACCTTC
v_call: TRBV29-1; d_call: TRBD2; clone_size: -; j_call: TRBJ2-3; cdr3_aa: CSVLGAGSSTDTQYF; cdr3_nt: TGCAGCGTCCTCGGAGCGGGATCCAGTACTGATACGCAGTATTTT
v_call: TRBV29-1; d_call: TRBD1; clone_size: -; j_call: TRBJ2-1; cdr3_aa: CSGDEGAGNEQFF; cdr3_nt: TGCAGCGGTGATGAGGGGGCCGGGAATGAGCAGTTCTTC
v_call: TRBV5-6; d_call: -; clone_size: -; j_call: TRBJ2-7; cdr3_aa: CASSPGLGYEQYF; cdr3_nt: TGTGCCAGCAGCCCAGGGCTAGGTTACGAGCAGTACTTC
v_call: TRBV2; d_call: -; clone_size: once; j_call: TRBJ1-3; cdr3_aa: CATRNSPGNTIYF; cdr3_nt: TGTGCCACCCGGAACAGTCCTGGAAACACCATATATTTT
v_call: TRBV6-2/TRBV6-3; d_call: -; clone_size: once; j_call: TRBJ1-1; cdr3_aa: CASSFPGTYTEAFF; cdr3_nt: TGTGCCAGCAGCTTTCCGGGAACGTACACTGAAGCTTTCTTT
v_call: TRBV30; d_call: -; clone_size: -; j_call: TRBJ1-1; cdr3_aa: CAWRGQVAFF; cdr3_nt: TGTGCCTGGAGGGGGCAAGTAGCTTTCTTT
v_call: TRBV7-2; d_call: -; clone_size: -; j_call: TRBJ2-5; cdr3_aa: CASSLDWVTSVTQYF; cdr3_nt: TGTGCCAGCAGCTTAGATTGGGTGACATCTGTGACCCAGTACTTC
v_call: TRBV7-6; d_call: TRBD2; clone_size: -; j_call: TRBJ2-1; cdr3_aa: CASSPIAGDRNEQFF; cdr3_nt: TGTGCCAGCAGCCCCATAGCGGGAGATAGAAATGAGCAGTTCTTC
v_call: TRBV29-1; d_call: -; clone_size: once; j_call: TRBJ2-5; cdr3_aa: CSVSGGLETQYF; cdr3_nt: TGCAGCGTTTCGGGGGGCCTTGAGACCCAGTACTTC
v_call: TRBV11-2; d_call: TRBD1; clone_size: -; j_call: TRBJ2-1; cdr3_aa: CASSLQGTGYQGRFF; cdr3_nt: TGTGCCAGCAGCTTACAAGGGACAGGGTACCAAGGGCGGTTCTTC
v_call: TRBV3-1/TRBV3-2; d_call: -; clone_size: -; j_call: TRBJ1-1; cdr3_aa: CASSHFHPRGNTEAFF; cdr3_nt: TGTGCCAGCAGCCACTTTCACCCTAGGGGGAACACTGAAGCTTTCTTT